What follows describes a single T cell receptor (beta chain). Data came from immunoSEQ multiplex PCR; TCRdb stores just in-frame clones and leaves some out. Of more than 50,000 clones detected, about nine tenths appear once; the ten largest clones hold around 1.3%. The CDR3 length is 13 residues. The germline CDR1 and CDR2 sequences are KGHDR and SFDVKD. V shed 5 bases and J shed 5 bases, with 11 bases lying between them. This record belongs to a study of control samples from healthy donors and cancer patients. The sample consisted of PBMCs. The chain carries TRBV24-1 and TRBJ2-5; tentatively, D is TRBD1 or TRBD2 (5 bases each). The receptor was derived from a woman in her forties or fifties with colorectal cancer. The CDR3 sequence: CATSVRGRETQYF. The CDR3 DNA sequence: TGTGCCACCAGTGTGAGGGGCAGGGAGACCCAGTACTTC.